Each of the 7 T cell receptor beta chains below was sequenced from the same sample in a study of cytomegalovirus exposure and HLA in healthy donors. This PCR relied on a set of 60 Vbeta primers and 13 Jbeta primers. Here immunoSEQ multiplex PCR was the method, and the copy in TCRdb shows in-frame clones only, minus some. This table holds about 150,000 clones, 65% to 80% found once. Sequences were obtained from PBMCs. These receptors all come from a woman aged 45 to 65 in good health and CMV-seropositive.

The rearrangement uses TRBV6-1 and TRBJ1-2; 9 bases agree with TRBD1. The CDR3 has 17 amino acids. Trimming at V came to 4 bases and at J to 0 bases, leaving 9 bases not matched to a gene. Germline V CDR1 and CDR2: MNHNS, SASEGT. The DNA for the CDR3 is TGTGCCAGCAGTGCCCCGGACAGGGGAACCGCTAACTATGGCTACACCTTC. This gives the protein CASSAPDRGTANYGYTF.

The chain recombines TRBV10-3 with TRBJ2-2, with TRBD1 as a possible D gene (6 bases). Germline CDR1 reads ENHRY; CDR2 reads SYGVKD. V lost 8 bases and J lost 4, with 20 bases in between. There are 16 residues in the CDR3. This CDR3 is CAIGETGGSVTGELFF. The CDR3 nucleotides read TGTGCCATCGGAGAGACAGGAGGTTCGGTCACCGGGGAGCTGTTTTTT.

The J gene is TRBJ2-7, the V gene TRBV7-9; TRBD1 is a possible D gene (5 bases). The V gene lost 4 bases and the J gene lost 3 bases, with 19 bases spanning the gap. Germline V gives CDR1 SEHNR, CDR2 FQNEAQ (reference sequence). The CDR3 runs 16 residues. This chain's CDR3 is CASSSNQGPWFYEQYF. The CDR3 bases are TGTGCCAGCAGCTCAAACCAGGGCCCCTGGTTCTACGAGCAGTACTTC. The whole variable domain, remainder taken from reference TRBV7-9 and TRBJ2-7, is DTGVSQNPRHKITKRGQNVTFRCDPISEHNRLYWYRQTLGQGPEFLTYFQNEAQLEKSRLLSDRFSAERPKGSFSTLEIQRTEQGDSAMYLCASSSNQGPWFYEQYFGPGTRLTVT.

V and J are TRBV30 and TRBJ2-5; no firm D call. The CDR3 totals 11 residues. With 2 bases removed from V and 5 bases from J, the gap between germline ends came to 6 bases. Germline CDR1 reads GTSNPN; CDR2 reads SVGIG (reference sequence). This chain's CDR3 is CAWSPEETQYF. The CDR3 DNA is TGTGCCTGGAGTCCCGAGGAGACCCAGTACTTC.

The CDR3 sequence is CASSLAGLSYNEQFF. CDR3 nucleotides: TGTGCCAGCAGCTTAGCGGGCCTCTCCTACAATGAGCAGTTCTTC. This chain joins TRBV7-3 and TRBJ2-1, with D possibly being TRBD2 (5 bases). Germline V CDR1 and CDR2: SGHTA, FQGTGA. The CDR3 has 15 residues. V shed 2 bases and J shed 0 bases, with 8 bases lying between them.

This clone was recorded a few times. The chain carries TRBV10-3 and TRBJ2-7, with a weak D call TRBD2 (5 bases). CDR1 and CDR2 from the germline V gene are ENHRY and SYGVKD. The CDR3 sequence is 18 residues long. Trimming shortened V by 0 bases and J by 2 bases, and 20 bases separated the two germline ends. The CDR3 DNA reads as TGTGCCATCAGTGAGTCAGGCCAGTCCCCCGGGGAGCCCTACGAGCAGTACTTC. It is translated as CAISESGQSPGEPYEQYF.

J is TRBJ2-1 and V is TRBV7-2; 11 nucleotides agree with TRBD2. Germline values: CDR1 SGHTA, CDR2 FQGNSA. CDR3 length equals 16 residues. After removal of 5 bases from V and 4 bases from J, the junction contained 7 bases not matched to a gene. DNA for the CDR3: TGTGCCAGCAGCCCTCCCCGACTAGCGGGGTACAATGAGCAGTTCTTC. It codes for CASSPPRLAGYNEQFF.